The T cell receptor beta chain described here comes from a study of blood T cell repertoires in COVID-19. About the research overall: Samples representing acute and convalescent COVID-19 were sourced from the United States, Italy and Spain. T cells, B-cell-depleted T cells, or PBMCs provided the cDNA or gDNA that served as material.

In the original processing: Counts of nucleated cells, estimated from reference gene primer amplification, were obtained. The table came from immunoSEQ multiplex PCR; TCRdb's copy has only in-frame clones and leaves some out. The V and J calls and clone size are taken from that table; D and trimming were inferred from the DNA. This sample yields about 190,000 clones, of which about 88% are seen a single time; around 1.5% belongs to the top ten. CDR3 length equals 15 residues. J gave up 1 base and V 6 bases, and 9 bases lay outside the gene matches. Germline-derived CDR1 and CDR2 are KGHSH and LQKENI.

This rearrangement joins TRBV18 to TRBJ2-7; 7 bases line up with TRBD1. The receptor's source is a man between 18 and 35 years old with active or convalescent COVID-19. The sequenced sample was peripheral blood. The CDR3 bases are TGTGCCAGCTCCCAGGGGACAGACACTTCCTACGAGCAGTACTTC. Translated, it gives CASSQGTDTSYEQYF.